This entry lists 24 T cell receptor beta chains sequenced from one sample in a study of blood T cell repertoires in COVID-19. Produced via immunoSEQ multiplex PCR; TCRdb's table is partial and in-frame only. The sample lists about 52,000 clones; about four fifths were seen once. The specimen sequenced was peripheral blood. These receptors were obtained from a man between 65 and 79 years old with active COVID-19.

The chain combines TRBV7-2 with TRBJ1-6; 10 bases agree with TRBD1. J was trimmed by 9 bases and V by 5 bases; bases with no gene match: 7. Germline CDR1 and CDR2: SGHTA and FQGNSA. The CDR3 runs 15 residues. The CDR3 nucleotides are TGTGCCAGCAGCCCAAGGACAGGGGGTTTTTCACCCCTCCACTTT. It specifies CASSPRTGGFSPLHF.

The chain recombines TRBV28 with TRBJ1-4; TRBD1 matches 8 bases. V dropped 2 bases and J dropped 5; count of bases not matched to a gene: 4. CDR1 and CDR2 from the germline V gene are MDHEN and SYDVKM. The length of the CDR3 is 15 residues. The CDR3 spells CASSLPGGGNEKLFF. For the CDR3, the DNA is TGTGCCAGCAGTTTACCAGGGGGCGGGAATGAAAAACTGTTTTTT.

This clone was counted only a few times. V is TRBV7-9 and J is TRBJ1-6; D unresolved. The CDR3 has 13 residues. Germline CDR1 and CDR2: SEHNR and FQNEAQ (reference sequence). Trimming took 5 bases from V and 8 from J, leaving 10 bases between them. CDR3 DNA: TGTGCCAGCAGCCGAGAAGTGGATTCACCCCTCCACTTT. Protein product: CASSREVDSPLHF.

The chain links TRBV4-3 to TRBJ2-1; D may be TRBD1 (6 bases). From germline, CDR1 is LGHNA and CDR2 YSLEER. Trimming shortened V by 1 base and J by 4 bases, and 14 bases separated the two germline ends. The CDR3 extends over 16 amino acids. The CDR3 spells CASSQADRPLYNEQFF. CDR3 nucleotides: TGCGCCAGCAGCCAAGCCGACAGGCCCCTATACAATGAGCAGTTCTTC.

The rearrangement joins TRBV18 to TRBJ2-7, with 10 bases identical to TRBD2. V lost 4 bases to trimming and J lost 4 bases; unmatched junction nucleotides: 7. The CDR3 runs to 15 residues. Per the germline V gene, CDR1 is KGHSH and CDR2 is LQKENI. The chain's CDR3 is CASSQASGGMYEQYF. In DNA form, the CDR3 reads TGTGCCAGCTCACAGGCTAGCGGGGGTATGTACGAGCAGTACTTC. Full variable domain (outside the CDR3, taken from reference TRBV18 and TRBJ2-7): NAGVMQNPRHLVRRRGQEARLRCSPMKGHSHVYWYRQLPEEGLKFMVYLQKENIIDESGMPKERFSAEFPKEGPSILRIQQVVRGDSAAYFCASSQASGGMYEQYFGPGTRLTVT.

V and J are TRBV7-9 and TRBJ2-3; D remains unclear. Deletions cut 3 bases from V and 6 bases from J, with 4 bases between. Germline V gene data show CDR1 as SEHNR and CDR2 as FQNEAQ (reference sequence). The CDR3 extends over 11 amino acids. The CDR3, as DNA: TGTGCCAGCAGCTTCGTGGATACGCAGTATTTT. It codes for CASSFVDTQYF.

The chain is built from TRBV6-1 and TRBJ2-2, with 7 bases fitting TRBD1. This CDR3 spans 16 amino acids. The J segment lost 3 bases and the V segment lost 5 bases, leaving 9 bases of the junction unmatched. Germline V gives CDR1 MNHNS, CDR2 SASEGT. CDR3 in amino acids: CASSKGPGQYTGELFF. The DNA of the CDR3 is TGTGCCAGCAGTAAAGGACCGGGACAGTACACCGGGGAGCTGTTTTTT.

For this clone: One junction end disagrees with the germline gene, perhaps due to a read error. J is TRBJ1-2 and V is TRBV3-1 (or the pseudogene TRBV3-2); D possibly corresponds to TRBD1 (6 bases). This CDR3 has 14 residues. Germline loops: CDR1 LGHDT, CDR2 YNNKEL (reference sequence). The CDR3 DNA follows: TGTGCCAGCGGCCAAGGAACAGGGTATGCTGGCTACACCTTC. It yields the protein CASGQGTGYAGYTF.

The chain recombines TRBV29-1 with TRBJ2-5; possibly TRBD1 for D (5 bases). This CDR3 is 11 amino acids long. Trimming removed 8 bases at V and 10 bases at J, with 17 bases between. Germline V gene lookup returns CDR1 SQVTM and CDR2 ANQGSEA. Here the CDR3 DNA reads TGCAGCTCCCGGCCCAGGGAAGGCCAGTACTTC. Protein product: CSSRPREGQYF.

This clone was detected only a few times. The J gene is TRBJ1-2, the V gene TRBV19; a weak D match, TRBD1 (5 bases). There are 13 residues in the CDR3. Germline CDR1 reads LNHDA; CDR2 reads SQIVND (reference sequence). Trimming cost V 3 bases and J 3 bases, with 8 bases left between them. CDR3 nucleotides: TGTGCCAGTAGTATTGGGGCAGACTATGGCTACACCTTC. This translates into CASSIGADYGYTF.

The chain links TRBV19 to TRBJ1-1; no reliable D call. The CDR3 runs to 14 residues. V was trimmed by 1 base and J by 4 bases, leaving 10 bases between them. Looked up from germline, CDR1 is LNHDA and CDR2 is SQIVND (reference sequence). In DNA, the CDR3 is TGTGCCAGTAGTATAGTAGCTGCTACCACTGAAGCTTTCTTT. It specifies CASSIVAATTEAFF.

The V call is TRBV6-6, the J call TRBJ1-6; no firm D call. Germline assignment: CDR1 MNHNY and CDR2 SVGAGI (reference sequence). The length of the CDR3 is 14 residues. Trimming removed 3 bases at V and 3 bases at J, with 6 bases between. CDR3 bases: TGTGCCAGCAGTTATTTGAGCTATAATTCACCCCTCCACTTT. It is translated as CASSYLSYNSPLHF.

The chain employs TRBV5-5 and TRBJ1-6, with a tentative D call TRBD1 (6 bases). V dropped 4 bases and J dropped 6 bases, with 17 bases sitting between them. Germline V gives CDR1 SGHKS, CDR2 YYEKEE (reference sequence). The CDR3 extends over 16 amino acids. The CDR3: CASSAGGGGGNSPLHF. The CDR3, as DNA: TGTGCCAGCAGCGCCGGGGGGGGCGGCGGTAATTCACCCCTCCACTTT.

The chain joins TRBV14 to TRBJ2-2; 8 bases agree with TRBD2. V dropped 10 bases and J dropped 4; count of bases not matched to a gene: 5. CDR1 and CDR2 from the germline V gene are SGHDN and FVKESK. The CDR3 sequence is 13 residues long. This CDR3 is CATREGPTGELFF. CDR3 sequence (DNA): TGTGCCACCCGGGAGGGACCCACCGGGGAGCTGTTTTTT.

The chain is built from TRBV7-8 and TRBJ1-2; TRBD1 matches 7 bases. Germline lookup yields CDR1 SGHVS and CDR2 FQNEAQ. The CDR3 has 13 amino acids. V was pared by 5 bases and J by 4 bases, with 4 bases of the junction left unmatched. The CDR3 spells CASSVGTVYGYTF. CDR3 DNA sequence: TGTGCCAGCAGCGTAGGGACAGTCTATGGCTACACCTTC.

The V call is TRBV5-8, the J call TRBJ1-4; 9 nucleotides align to TRBD1. Germline trimming cut 4 bases from V and 8 bases from J; bases unmatched to any gene: 3. The CDR3 spans 13 residues. From germline, CDR1 is SGHTS and CDR2 YDEGEE. The CDR3 sequence: CASSPDRGEKLFF. The DNA of the CDR3 is TGTGCCAGCAGCCCGGACAGGGGAGAAAAACTGTTTTTT.

The V call is TRBV30, the J call TRBJ2-3; 11 nucleotides line up with TRBD1. The germline gives CDR1 GTSNPN, CDR2 SVGIG (reference sequence). V gave up 0 bases and J gave up 2 bases; unmatched junction bases: 7. This CDR3 has 17 amino acids. The CDR3 loop reads CAWSVSRTGGFTDTQYF. The CDR3 DNA reads as TGTGCCTGGAGTGTATCCCGGACAGGGGGCTTCACAGATACGCAGTATTTT.

The rearrangement links TRBV7-9 to TRBJ1-6; TRBD1 agrees at 10 bases. Germline V CDR1 and CDR2: SEHNR, FQNEAQ (reference sequence). The trim removed 8 bases at V and 9 bases at J, leaving 13 bases unmatched. The CDR3 extends over 16 amino acids. This CDR3 reads CASGPYAGQGSSPLHF. The CDR3 DNA reads TGTGCCAGCGGGCCATATGCGGGACAGGGGAGTTCACCCCTCCACTTT.

The rearrangement uses TRBV13 and TRBJ1-2; 8 bases map to TRBD1. This CDR3 has 14 amino acids. Per the germline V gene, CDR1 is PRHDT and CDR2 is FYEKMQ (reference sequence). Trimming took 5 bases from V and 3 from J; bases not matched to a gene: 5. The CDR3 DNA follows: TGTGCCAGCAGCCCCAGGGGGCTGGACTATGGCTACACCTTC. Its protein is CASSPRGLDYGYTF.

As regards this clone: Other DNA sequences in this specimen translate into the identical CDR3. The rearrangement links TRBV6-1 to TRBJ1-1, with unresolved D. V was clipped by 3 bases and J by 0 bases, with 5 bases between them. The CDR3 runs to 13 residues. Per the germline V gene, CDR1 is MNHNS and CDR2 is SASEGT. CDR3 DNA sequence: TGTGCCAGCAGTGAGAGTCTGAACACTGAAGCTTTCTTT. Its protein product is CASSESLNTEAFF.

Remarks on this clone: Other DNA sequences of this sample code for an identical CDR3. This chain joins TRBV9 and TRBJ1-4, with 8 nucleotides matching TRBD1. The ends lost 0 bases at V and 5 bases at J; junction bases unmatched: 3. Germline CDR1 SGDLS, CDR2 YYNGEE. The CDR3 runs 15 residues. In nucleotides, the CDR3 is TGTGCCAGCAGCGTAGGGGGACAGGTGAATGAAAAACTGTTTTTT. It encodes CASSVGGQVNEKLFF.

V and J are TRBV11-2 and TRBJ1-4, with 7 bases identical to TRBD1. The CDR3 contains 16 residues. Germline lookup yields CDR1 SGHAT and CDR2 FQNNGV. Trimming at V came to 0 bases and at J to 5 bases, leaving 6 bases not matched to a gene. DNA for the CDR3: TGTGCCAGCAGCTTAGAAGTGGGACAGCCGAATGAAAAACTGTTTTTT. It translates to CASSLEVGQPNEKLFF.

V gene TRBV6-6 combines with J gene TRBJ2-1; 10 nucleotides line up with TRBD2. J was trimmed by 7 bases and V by 2 bases; bases with no gene match: 8. Germline V gene sequence: CDR1 MNHNY, CDR2 SVGAGI (reference sequence). CDR3 length equals 16 residues. This chain's CDR3 is CASSYPSGGIRNEQFF. In nucleotides, the CDR3 is TGTGCCAGCAGTTACCCTAGCGGGGGCATCAGGAATGAGCAGTTCTTC.

The chain joins TRBV16 to TRBJ2-2; 8 bases agree with TRBD1. This CDR3 spans 14 amino acids. Germline loops: CDR1 KGHSY, CDR2 FQNENV. V lost 4 bases to trimming and J lost 4 bases; unmatched junction nucleotides: 2. Written as DNA, the CDR3 is TGTGCCAGCAGCCGACAGGGGACCACCGGGGAGCTGTTTTTT. It translates to CASSRQGTTGELFF.